This TCR beta chain was obtained from a study of shared clonotypes between healthy human individuals. For unsorted samples, genomic DNA was extracted from approximately 90 million PBMCs. Looked up from germline, CDR1 is GTSNPN and CDR2 is SVGIG (reference sequence). The length of the CDR3 is 12 residues. V was cut by 3 bases and J by 8 bases, with 10 bases left in between. Assay: immunoSEQ multiplex PCR; the TCRdb copy retains only in-frame clones and omits some. The data contain 450,000 to 500,000 clones, about 78% of them singletons. The source material was PBMCs. The J gene is TRBJ1-4, the V gene TRBV30, with D uncertain. The receptor was derived from a woman aged 40 to 49 in good health. Some clones in this sample may be carry-over from other donors' samples. The CDR3 bases are TGTGCCTGGAGGGGTACCCTGGAAAAACTGTTTTTT. Its translation is CAWRGTLEKLFF.